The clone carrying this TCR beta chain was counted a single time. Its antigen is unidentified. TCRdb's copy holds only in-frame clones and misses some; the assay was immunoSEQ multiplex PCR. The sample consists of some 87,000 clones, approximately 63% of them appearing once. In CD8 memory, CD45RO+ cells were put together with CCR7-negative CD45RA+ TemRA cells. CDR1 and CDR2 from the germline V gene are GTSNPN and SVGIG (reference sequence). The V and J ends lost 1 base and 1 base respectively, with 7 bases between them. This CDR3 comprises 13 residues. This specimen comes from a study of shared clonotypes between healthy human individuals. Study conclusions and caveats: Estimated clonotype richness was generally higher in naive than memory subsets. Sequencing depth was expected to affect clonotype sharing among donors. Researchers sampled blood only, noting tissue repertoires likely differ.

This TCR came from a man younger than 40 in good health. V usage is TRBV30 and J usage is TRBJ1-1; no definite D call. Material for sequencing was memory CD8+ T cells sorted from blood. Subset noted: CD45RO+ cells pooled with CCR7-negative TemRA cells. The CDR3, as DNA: TGTGCCTGGAGTGAGGGCTCGAACACTGAAGCTTTCTTT. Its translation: CAWSEGSNTEAFF.